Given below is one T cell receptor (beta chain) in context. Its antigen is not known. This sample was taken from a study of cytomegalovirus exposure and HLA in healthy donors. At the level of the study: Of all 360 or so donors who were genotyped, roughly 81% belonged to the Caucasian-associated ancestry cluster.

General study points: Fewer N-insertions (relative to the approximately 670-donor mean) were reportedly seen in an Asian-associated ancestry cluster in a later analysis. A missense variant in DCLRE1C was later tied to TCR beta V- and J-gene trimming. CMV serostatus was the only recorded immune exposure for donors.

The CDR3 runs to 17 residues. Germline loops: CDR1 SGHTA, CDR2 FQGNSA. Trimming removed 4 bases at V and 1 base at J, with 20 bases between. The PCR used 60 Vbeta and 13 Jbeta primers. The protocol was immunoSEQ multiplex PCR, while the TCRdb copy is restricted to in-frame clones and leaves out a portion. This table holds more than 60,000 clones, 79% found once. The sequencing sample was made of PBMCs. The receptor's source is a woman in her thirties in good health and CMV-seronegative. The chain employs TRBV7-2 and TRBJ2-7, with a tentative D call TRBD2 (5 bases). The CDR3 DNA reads TGTGCCAGCAGCTCTTCTGGGATCGGTCGAGGGTCCTACGAGCAGTACTTC. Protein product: CASSSSGIGRGSYEQYF.